This T cell receptor (beta chain) was documented in a study of blood T cell repertoires in COVID-19. At the level of the study: Spain, Italy and the United States supplied samples that represented acute and convalescent COVID-19. From T cells, B-cell-depleted T cells, or PBMCs came the material, which was cDNA or gDNA.

Authors' methods: Amplification of reference gene primers was used by the study to estimate nucleated cell counts. Profiled with immunoSEQ multiplex PCR; TCRdb holds only in-frame clones, not every one. The V and J calls and clone size are taken from that table; D and trimming were inferred from the DNA. The sample records around 220,000 clones, 70% to 85% being singletons. This clonotype was obtained from a woman aged 40 to 49 with active or convalescent COVID-19. Sequencing was performed on peripheral blood.

CDR3 residues: CATSDLPGTGVSTNEKLFF. The CDR3 bases are TGTGCCACCAGTGATTTGCCCGGGACAGGTGTTTCAACTAATGAAAAACTGTTTTTT. The chain is built from TRBV24-1 and TRBJ1-4, with 8 positions matching TRBD1. The CDR3 length is 19 residues. In germline, CDR1 is KGHDR, CDR2 SFDVKD. The junction had 8 bases not matched to a gene; V was cut back by 0 bases and J by 0 bases.